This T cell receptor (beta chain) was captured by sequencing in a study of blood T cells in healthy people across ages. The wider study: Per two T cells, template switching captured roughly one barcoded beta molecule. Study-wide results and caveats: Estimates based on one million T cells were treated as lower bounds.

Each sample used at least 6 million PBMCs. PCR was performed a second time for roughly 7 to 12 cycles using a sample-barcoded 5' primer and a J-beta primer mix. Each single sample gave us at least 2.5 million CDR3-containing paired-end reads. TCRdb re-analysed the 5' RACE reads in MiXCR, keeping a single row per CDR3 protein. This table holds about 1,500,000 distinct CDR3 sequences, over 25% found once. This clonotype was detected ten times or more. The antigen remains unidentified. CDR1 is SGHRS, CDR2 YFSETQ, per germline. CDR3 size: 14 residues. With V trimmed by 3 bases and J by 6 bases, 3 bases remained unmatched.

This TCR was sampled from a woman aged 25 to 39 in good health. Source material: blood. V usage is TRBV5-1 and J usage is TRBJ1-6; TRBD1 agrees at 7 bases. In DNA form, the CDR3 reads TGCGCCAGCAGCTGGGGGACAGCTAATTCACCCCTCCACTTT. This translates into CASSWGTANSPLHF.